A selection of T cell receptor beta chains follows, all from one sample in a study of blood T cell repertoires in COVID-19. Produced via immunoSEQ multiplex PCR; TCRdb's table is partial and in-frame only. The profile shows about 200,000 clones, roughly 83% of them singletons. Sequences were obtained from PBMCs or T cells enriched from blood (not recorded which). The receptors were sampled from a man aged 35 to 55 with acute COVID-19. CDR3s include the opening cysteine and the closing phenylalanine or tryptophan. The order of the fields is V gene, clone size, D gene, J gene, CDR3 DNA, CDR3 protein. The D gene is left open where the match is weak. A row's size may be missing; if present it is once, few, many or a size class.

v_call: TRBV27
clone_size: NA
d_call: NA
j_call: TRBJ2-1
cdr3_nt: TGTGCCAGCAGTGACAATACAGGTCTGGGGCAGTTCTTC
cdr3_aa: CASSDNTGLGQFF

v_call: TRBV28
clone_size: NA
d_call: NA
j_call: TRBJ1-5
cdr3_nt: TGTGCCAGCAGTCCAGGGGTCAGCAATCAGCCCCAGCATTTT
cdr3_aa: CASSPGVSNQPQHF

v_call: TRBV7-2
clone_size: once
d_call: TRBD2
j_call: TRBJ2-2
cdr3_nt: TGTGCCAGCAGCCGGCTCCTAGCGGGAGGGCCGGTCGGGGAGCTGTTTTTT
cdr3_aa: CASSRLLAGGPVGELFF

v_call: TRBV28
clone_size: once
d_call: NA
j_call: TRBJ1-3
cdr3_nt: TGTGCCAGCAGTCGAGACGGGTCCGGAAACACCATATATTTT
cdr3_aa: CASSRDGSGNTIYF

v_call: TRBV28
clone_size: NA
d_call: NA
j_call: TRBJ1-3
cdr3_nt: TGTGCCAGCAGTTACAGAGGGACAAGAAACACCATATATTTT
cdr3_aa: CASSYRGTRNTIYF

v_call: TRBV6-4
clone_size: NA
d_call: TRBD2
j_call: TRBJ2-1
cdr3_nt: TGTGCCAGCAGTGCCGAGGGACTAAATAATGAGCAGTTCTTC
cdr3_aa: CASSAEGLNNEQFF

v_call: TRBV2
clone_size: NA
d_call: NA
j_call: TRBJ1-6
cdr3_nt: TGTGCCAGCAGCCTATCCAACAGGGTTAATTCACCCCTCCACTTT
cdr3_aa: CASSLSNRVNSPLHF

v_call: TRBV28
clone_size: NA
d_call: NA
j_call: TRBJ2-3
cdr3_nt: TGTGCCAGCAGTAACCTGAGAGCAGATACGCAGTATTTT
cdr3_aa: CASSNLRADTQYF

v_call: TRBV20-1
clone_size: NA
d_call: TRBD1
j_call: TRBJ2-5
cdr3_nt: TGCAGTGCTAGTGGGACAGGGAGGGAGACCCAGTACTTC
cdr3_aa: CSASGTGRETQYF

v_call: TRBV27
clone_size: NA
d_call: NA
j_call: TRBJ1-5
cdr3_nt: TGTGCCAGCAGTTTATCAACGGGGAGGGCTCAGCCCCAGCATTTT
cdr3_aa: CASSLSTGRAQPQHF

v_call: TRBV21-1
clone_size: NA
d_call: NA
j_call: TRBJ2-5
cdr3_nt: TGTGCCAGCTCGTTGAGGCTGATGGGGAGCCAAGAGACCCAGTACTTC
cdr3_aa: CASSLRLMGSQETQYF